This T cell receptor (beta chain) was sequenced in a study of the immune and genomic landscape of osteosarcoma. Study at large: Pediatric and adult high-grade osteosarcoma patients, median diagnosis age approximately 26. Most patients, approximately 79%, had localized disease at diagnosis. Study-wide points: About five repertoires, each under 100 clonotypes, were dominated by one hyperexpanded clone.

TCRdb's copy holds only in-frame clones and misses some; the assay was immunoSEQ multiplex PCR. Among some 6,200 clones listed, 65% to 80% were seen once. This clone was detected a few times. The antigen is not known. Poor-prognosis osteosarcoma patients supplied post-treatment primary, local recurrence and metastasis tumor specimens. V gave up 0 bases and J gave up 7 bases, with 19 bases separating them. Germline lookup yields CDR1 LGHNA and CDR2 YNFKEQ. The CDR3 contains 17 residues. The sequenced sample consisted of osteosarcoma tumor tissue from the lung. The chain combines TRBV4-2 with TRBJ2-1; D gene unclear. This receptor was obtained from a human donor with osteosarcoma. CDR3 coding DNA: TGTGCCAGCAGCCAAGATCTAGGGTCCAATGAGAGGAATGAGCAGTTCTTC. Translating gives CASSQDLGSNERNEQFF.